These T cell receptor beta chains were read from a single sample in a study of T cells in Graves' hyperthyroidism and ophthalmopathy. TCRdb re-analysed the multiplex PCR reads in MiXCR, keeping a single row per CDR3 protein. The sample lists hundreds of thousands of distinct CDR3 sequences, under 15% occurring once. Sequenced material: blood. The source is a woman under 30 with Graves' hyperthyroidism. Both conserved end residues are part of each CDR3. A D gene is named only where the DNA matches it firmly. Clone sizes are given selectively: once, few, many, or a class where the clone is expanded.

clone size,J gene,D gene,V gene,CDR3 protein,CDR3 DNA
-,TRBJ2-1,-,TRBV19,CASSSSTYNEQFF,TGTGCCAGCAGCTCCTCGACATACAATGAGCAGTTCTTC
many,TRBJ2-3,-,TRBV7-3,CASSLKVVNTDTQYF,TGTGCCAGCAGCTTAAAGGTGGTTAACACAGATACGCAGTATTTT
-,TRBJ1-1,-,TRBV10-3,CAISNSRDTEAFF,TGTGCCATCAGTAATAGCAGGGACACTGAAGCTTTCTTT
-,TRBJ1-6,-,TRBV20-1,CSATIKQGRGSPLHF,TGCAGTGCTACGATCAAACAGGGAAGAGGGTCACCCCTCCACTTT
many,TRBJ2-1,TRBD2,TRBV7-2,CASSLGLAGLLSSTDEQFF,TGTGCCAGCAGCCTCGGACTAGCGGGCCTCTTGAGTAGTACGGATGAGCAGTTCTTC
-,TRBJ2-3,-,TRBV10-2,CASSETSLPSTQYF,TGCGCCAGCAGTGAGACCTCACTCCCCTCTACGCAGTATTTT
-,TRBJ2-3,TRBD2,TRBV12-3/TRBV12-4,CASSVVESGRDTQYF,TGTGCCAGCAGCGTAGTCGAAAGCGGGAGAGATACGCAGTATTTT
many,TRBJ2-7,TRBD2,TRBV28,CASSSFSGGAIEQYF,TGTGCCAGCAGTTCGTTTAGCGGGGGGGCGATCGAGCAGTACTTC
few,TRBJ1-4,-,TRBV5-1,CASSLAFATNEKLFF,TGCGCCAGCAGCTTGGCGTTTGCAACTAATGAAAAACTGTTTTTT
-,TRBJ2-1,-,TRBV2,CASSVRYSYNEQFF,TGTGCCAGCAGTGTACGTTACTCCTACAATGAGCAGTTCTTC
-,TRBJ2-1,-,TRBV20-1,CSALGGSPLNEQFF,TGCAGTGCTTTAGGAGGGAGCCCCTTGAATGAGCAGTTCTTC
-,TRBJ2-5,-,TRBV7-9,CASSLARNYQETQYF,TGTGCCAGCAGCTTAGCTAGAAACTACCAAGAGACCCAGTACTTC
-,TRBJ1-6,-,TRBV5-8,CASSWERAENSPLHF,TGTGCCAGCAGCTGGGAGAGGGCAGAGAATTCACCCCTCCACTTT